What follows is one TCR beta chain and its context. This is likely a read error, given that the CDR3 carries no conserved phenylalanine or tryptophan at its end. From roughly 390 ng of RNA, a library with molecular barcoded alpha/delta and beta/gamma adaptors was made. TCRdb re-called the reads through MiXCR, storing one row per CDR3 protein. The table has about 130,000 distinct CDR3 sequences, under 15% seen once. The data originate from a study of read filtering for tumor transcriptome and immune sequencing. On the study more broadly: Patients were about 17 male and about 15 female, mean age 65.9 years, range about 45 to 85. After DNase treatment, RNA was made into whole-transcriptome libraries. 8 patients were R-ISS I, 16 were R-ISS II, over 5 were R-ISS III.

The CDR3 is made up of 17 amino acids. Germline lookup yields CDR1 LGHNT and CDR2 FRNRAP. V was cut by 0 bases and J by 2 bases, with 14 bases left in between. This clonotype originated in a donor aged 40 or older with multiple myeloma. Material for sequencing was a population of CD138-negative cells sorted from bone marrow. The chain uses TRBV12-5 and TRBJ1-5, with D perhaps TRBD1 (5 bases). CDR3 nucleotides: TGTGCTAGTGGTTTGGTACTTGAAGGGGTCGGCAATCAGCCCCAGCATCTT. Translating it yields CASGLVLEGVGNQPQHL.